This TCR beta chain derives from a study of blood T cell repertoires in COVID-19. Across the study: Both acute and convalescent COVID-19 samples were obtained from the United States, Italy and Spain. PBMCs, B-cell-depleted T cells, or T cells provided the cDNA or gDNA that made up the material.

Per the authors' pipeline: Counts of nucleated cells, estimated from reference gene primer amplification, were obtained. Sequencing used immunoSEQ multiplex PCR; TCRdb keeps in-frame clones, though not all of them. V and J calls and clone size are as listed in that table; D and trimming were resolved from the DNA. The data show about 240,000 clones, roughly 82% seen once. V was shortened by 5 bases and J by 5 bases, with 10 bases between the two germline ends. The CDR3 consists of 13 residues. Germline V gene sequence: CDR1 SGHAT, CDR2 FQNNGV. The count of this clone is one. The gene calls are TRBV11-2 and TRBJ2-1; possible D gene TRBD1, 5 bases. This TCR derives from a woman in her 70s with acute or convalescent COVID-19. Sequencing was done on a sample of peripheral blood. The CDR3 nucleotides are TGTGCCAGCAGCCGTGACAGAGACAATGAGCAGTTCTTC. Its translation is CASSRDRDNEQFF.